This is a list of T cell receptor beta chains from one sample in a study of early stage breast cancer tumors. Clones were read by immunoSEQ multiplex PCR, and TCRdb kept only the in-frame ones, dropping some. The repertoire has 60,000 to 75,000 clones, 75% to 90% of them found once; the top ten carry approximately 4.5%. The sequencing sample was made of blood. All receptors come from a person aged 40 to 49 with breast cancer. The CDR3 runs from the conserved cysteine through the conserved F or W. Fields, in order: D gene, CDR3 length, J gene, V gene, clone size, CDR3 protein. D genes are given only for firm matches. A row's size may be missing; if present it is once, few, many or a size class.

. | 14 | TRBJ1-4 | TRBV25-1 | few | CASSPEIYTEKLFF
TRBD2 | 14 | TRBJ2-1 | TRBV28 | . | CASSQGLAGAQQFF
TRBD2 | 17 | TRBJ2-1 | TRBV11-3 | . | CASSLAPGAGGHNEQFF
. | 15 | TRBJ2-1 | TRBV7-9 | . | CASCSTGSSYNEQFF
TRBD1 | 16 | TRBJ1-5 | TRBV5-6 | . | CASSLSSGTGGQPQHF
. | 14 | TRBJ2-7 | TRBV28 | . | CASSFRGPTYEQYF
. | 14 | TRBJ1-1 | TRBV27 | . | CASRFDGWNTEAFF
. | 12 | TRBJ1-5 | TRBV21-1 | . | CASSTPLEPQHF
. | 15 | TRBJ2-7 | TRBV10-3 | few | CAISVAGLSSYEQYF
. | 12 | TRBJ2-2 | TRBV7-3 | . | CASSLNTGELFF
. | 13 | TRBJ1-2 | TRBV6-5 | . | CASSKSGPDGYTF
. | 11 | TRBJ1-2 | TRBV20-1 | . | CSAWTAAGYTF
. | 15 | TRBJ2-7 | TRBV18 | . | CASSPPAQLSYEQYF
. | 12 | TRBJ2-2 | TRBV30 | once | CAWSVPGGKLFF
. | 18 | TRBJ2-6 | TRBV14 | . | CASSQDVGQSSGANVLTF
. | 12 | TRBJ2-5 | TRBV30 | once | CAWRDSWETQYF
TRBD2 | 13 | TRBJ2-7 | TRBV6-1 | . | CASRSSGSDEQYF
. | 11 | TRBJ1-4 | TRBV29-1 | . | CSVGDREKLFF
. | 14 | TRBJ1-1 | TRBV5-6 | . | CASSLVGVNTEAFF
. | 12 | TRBJ2-1 | TRBV28 | . | CASRLSGNEQFF
. | 15 | TRBJ2-5 | TRBV11-2 | once | CASSINQGRRETQYF
TRBD2 | 16 | TRBJ2-1 | TRBV4-2 | few | CASSHTSAEGFNEQFF
. | 14 | TRBJ2-3 | TRBV5-5 | . | CASSRGNVADTQYF
. | 18 | TRBJ1-3 | TRBV27 | once | CASSFLRHPRGGGNTIYF
. | 13 | TRBJ1-2 | TRBV11-2 | few | CASSLDRNYGYTF
. | 15 | TRBJ1-1 | TRBV19 | . | CASSTLDRENTEAFF
TRBD1 | 15 | TRBJ2-2 | TRBV7-9 | . | CASSLSAGGTGELFF
. | 13 | TRBJ1-1 | TRBV28 | . | CASSFRPNTEAFF
. | 13 | TRBJ1-1 | TRBV10-3 | . | CAIERIKNTEAFF
TRBD1 | 14 | TRBJ1-5 | TRBV19 | . | CASSTGTVLQPQHF
. | 14 | TRBJ1-1 | TRBV7-9 | . | CASSLAAAKPGAFF
. | 12 | TRBJ2-1 | TRBV7-7 | . | CASSSSGNEQFF
. | 13 | TRBJ1-2 | TRBV25-1 | . | CASSPDLNYGYTF
. | 15 | TRBJ1-5 | TRBV30 | . | CAWNAGLSFNQPQHF
TRBD1 | 15 | TRBJ2-4 | TRBV9 | once | CASSRTGGSGNIQYF
. | 13 | TRBJ2-7 | TRBV30 | . | CAWSVGDIYEQYF
TRBD1 | 17 | TRBJ1-4 | TRBV9 | . | CASSMGQGAHTNEKLFF
TRBD1 | 17 | TRBJ1-1 | TRBV5-1 | . | CASSPRTGGGRVGEAFF
. | 15 | TRBJ1-3 | TRBV10-2 | . | CASSDRTASGNTIYF
. | 14 | TRBJ2-3 | TRBV4-1 | few | CASSQGDGTDTQYF
. | 14 | TRBJ2-7 | TRBV28 | . | CASIKRDFSYEQYF
. | 16 | TRBJ2-1 | TRBV19 | . | CASSMGSVGFYNEQFF